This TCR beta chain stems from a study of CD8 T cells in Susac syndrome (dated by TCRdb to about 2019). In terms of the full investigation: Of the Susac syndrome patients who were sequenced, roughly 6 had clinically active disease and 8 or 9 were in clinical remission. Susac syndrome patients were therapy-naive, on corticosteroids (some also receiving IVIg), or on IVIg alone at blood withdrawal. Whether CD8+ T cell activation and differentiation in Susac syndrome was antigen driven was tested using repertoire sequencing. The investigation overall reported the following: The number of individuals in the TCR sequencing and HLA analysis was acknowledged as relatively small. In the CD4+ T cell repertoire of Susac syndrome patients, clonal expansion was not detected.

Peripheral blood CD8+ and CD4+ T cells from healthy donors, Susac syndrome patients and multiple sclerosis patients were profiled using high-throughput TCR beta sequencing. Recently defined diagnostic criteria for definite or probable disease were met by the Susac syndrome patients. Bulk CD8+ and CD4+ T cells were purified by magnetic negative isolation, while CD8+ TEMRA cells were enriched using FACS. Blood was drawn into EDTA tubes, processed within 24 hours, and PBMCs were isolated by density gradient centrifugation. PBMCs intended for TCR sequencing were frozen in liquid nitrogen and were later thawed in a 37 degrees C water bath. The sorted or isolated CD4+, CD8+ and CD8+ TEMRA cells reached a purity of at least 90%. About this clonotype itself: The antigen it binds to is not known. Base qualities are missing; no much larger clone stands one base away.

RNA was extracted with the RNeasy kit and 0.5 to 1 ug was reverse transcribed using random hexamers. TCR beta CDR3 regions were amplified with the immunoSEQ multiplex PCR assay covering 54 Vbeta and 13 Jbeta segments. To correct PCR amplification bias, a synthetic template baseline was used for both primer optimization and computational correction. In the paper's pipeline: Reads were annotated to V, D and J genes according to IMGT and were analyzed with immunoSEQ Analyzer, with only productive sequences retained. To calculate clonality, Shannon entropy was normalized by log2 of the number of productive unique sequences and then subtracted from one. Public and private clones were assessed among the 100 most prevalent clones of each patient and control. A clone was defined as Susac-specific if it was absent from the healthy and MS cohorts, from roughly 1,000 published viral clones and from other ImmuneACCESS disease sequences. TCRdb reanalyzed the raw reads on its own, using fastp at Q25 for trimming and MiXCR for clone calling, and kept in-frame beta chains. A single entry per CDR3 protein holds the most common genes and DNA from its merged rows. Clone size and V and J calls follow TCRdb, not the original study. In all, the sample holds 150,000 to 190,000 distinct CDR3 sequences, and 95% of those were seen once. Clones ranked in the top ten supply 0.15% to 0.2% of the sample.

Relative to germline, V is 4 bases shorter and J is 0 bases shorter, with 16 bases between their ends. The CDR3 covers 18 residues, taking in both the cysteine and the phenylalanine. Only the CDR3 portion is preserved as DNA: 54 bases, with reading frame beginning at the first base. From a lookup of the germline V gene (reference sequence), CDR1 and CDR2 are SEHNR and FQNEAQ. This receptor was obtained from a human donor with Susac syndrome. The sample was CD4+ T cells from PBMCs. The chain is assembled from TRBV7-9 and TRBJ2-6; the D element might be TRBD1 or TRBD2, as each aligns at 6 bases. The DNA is TGTGCCAGCAGCTGGATCAAAGGGGGGTTCTCTGGGGCCAACGTCCTGACTTTC. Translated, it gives CASSWIKGGFSGANVLTF.